A single sample is the source of the 8 T cell receptor beta chains below, sequenced in a study of blood T cell repertoires in COVID-19. The assay was immunoSEQ multiplex PCR, and TCRdb's table has in-frame clones only and misses some. The sample lists around 330,000 clones; around 89% were seen once. The source material was PBMCs or T cells enriched from blood (not recorded which). The receptors originated from a woman in her thirties or forties who had recovered from COVID-19.

Ten or more counts support this clone. This chain uses TRBV27 with TRBJ2-3; 8 bases line up with TRBD1. J lost 2 bases, V lost 5 bases, and 6 bases had no gene match. This CDR3 spans 15 amino acids. CDR1 and CDR2 (germline): MNHEY, SMNVEV (reference sequence). The CDR3 DNA follows: TGTGCCAGCAGTCCCGGGACAGGCTACACAGATACGCAGTATTTT. This translates into CASSPGTGYTDTQYF.

The rearrangement uses TRBV2 and TRBJ2-7, with TRBD1 matching over 7 bases. Per the germline V gene, CDR1 is SNHLY and CDR2 is FYNNEI. V dropped 7 bases and J dropped 6; count of bases not matched to a gene: 6. CDR3 length: 12 amino acids. The CDR3 bases are TGTGCCAGCACAAGGGGGCCAGGCGAGCAGTACTTC. Amino acid sequence: CASTRGPGEQYF.

This sequence joins TRBV24-1 and TRBJ2-5, with 14 nucleotides matching TRBD2. CDR1 and CDR2 from the germline V gene are KGHDR and SFDVKD. This CDR3 spans 18 amino acids. V trimming: 1 base; J trimming: 2 bases; junction bases outside the gene matches: 5. In nucleotides, the CDR3 is TGTGCCACCAGTGATTTTGTAGGACTAGCGGGGGGACAAGAGACCCAGTACTTC. It encodes CATSDFVGLAGGQETQYF.

Concerning this clone itself: This CDR3 is also generated by other DNA sequences in the sample. The chain has TRBV11-3 and TRBJ2-7; no reliable D call. V gave up 5 bases and J gave up 3 bases, with 8 bases separating them. The CDR3 consists of 12 residues. CDR1 and CDR2 from the germline V gene are SGHNT and YENEEA. CDR3 DNA: TGTGCCAGCAGCCCCCCGGGCTACGAGCAGTACTTC. Translating it yields CASSPPGYEQYF.

This clone appeared once. The chain links TRBV2 to TRBJ2-3, with 7 bases that match TRBD1. The trim removed 3 bases at V and 2 bases at J, leaving 2 bases unmatched. The germline CDR1 and CDR2 sequences are SNHLY and FYNNEI. The CDR3 has 14 residues. The DNA for the CDR3 is TGTGCCAGCAGTGAGGACAGGTTCACAGATACGCAGTATTTT. It codes for CASSEDRFTDTQYF.

The chain is built from TRBV4-3 and TRBJ1-1; 10 nucleotides match TRBD1. CDR3 length: 16 residues. Per germline, CDR1 LGHNA and CDR2 YSLEER. With 4 bases clipped from V and 2 bases from J, the junction kept 7 bases outside the gene matches. As DNA, the CDR3 is TGCGCCAGCAGCCCCGGGACAGGGGATTTTAACACTGAAGCTTTCTTT. Translated, it gives CASSPGTGDFNTEAFF.

This sequence joins TRBV28 and TRBJ1-1; no clear D. This CDR3 contains 13 residues. Germline assignment: CDR1 MDHEN and CDR2 SYDVKM. V gave up 3 bases and J gave up 3 bases, with 8 bases separating them. CDR3: CASSFPGYTEAFF. In nucleotides, the CDR3 is TGTGCCAGCAGTTTTCCGGGTTACACTGAAGCTTTCTTT. Full variable domain (rest looked up from reference TRBV28 and TRBJ1-1): DVKVTQSSRYLVKRTGEKVFLECVQDMDHENMFWYRQDPGLGLRLIYFSYDVKMKEKGDIPEGYSVSREKKERFSLILESASTNQTSMYLCASSFPGYTEAFFGQGTRLTVV.

V gene TRBV18 combines with J gene TRBJ1-1, with 8 bases fitting TRBD1. This CDR3 is built from 16 residues. J was trimmed by 2 bases and V by 2 bases; bases with no gene match: 7. From germline, CDR1 is KGHSH and CDR2 LQKENI. CDR3 nucleotides: TGTGCCAGCTCACCAACAGGGGGGAGAAAAAACACTGAAGCTTTCTTT. Its protein product is CASSPTGGRKNTEAFF.